This T cell receptor (beta chain) was sequenced in a study of T cell responses to AZD1222 COVID-19 vaccine. Regarding the study as a whole: It was only after the peak T cell response that any repertoires were sampled. Epitopes outside B.1.351 and B.1.1.7 mutated regions reportedly drew nearly half of spike TCRs.

The table lists this clone with a count of one. Its antigen remains unidentified. Only in-frame clones appear in the TCRdb table, and some are missing; sequencing was by immunoSEQ multiplex PCR. The sample includes approximately 140,000 clones, 91% of them seen just once. The sequence came from an adult who received the MenACWY meningococcal vaccine as a control. The material sequenced was peripheral blood, taken 28 days after the second dose of the MenACWY control vaccine.

The CDR3 coding sequence is TGTGCCAGTACAGACCAAGAGACCCAGTACTTC. It encodes CASTDQETQYF. V gene TRBV19 combines with J gene TRBJ2-5; D is ambiguous. This CDR3 has 11 residues. Germline V gene lookup returns CDR1 LNHDA and CDR2 SQIVND (reference sequence). The ends were cut back, 7 bases at V and 0 bases at J, with 3 bases in the middle.